The rows below give T cell receptor beta chains drawn from one sample of a study of blood T cell repertoires in COVID-19. Repertoires were generated with immunoSEQ multiplex PCR, while TCRdb's copy carries only in-frame clones and drops some. The sample lists approximately 140,000 clones, around 89% occurring once. Material for sequencing was peripheral blood. The receptors here all came from a man aged 45 to 65 with active or convalescent COVID-19. CDR3s include the opening cysteine and the closing phenylalanine or tryptophan. The D gene is left open where the match is weak. Size is stated for part of the rows, as once, few or many counts, or as a class when the clone is expanded.

>TRBJ2-2|NA|TRBD2|TRBV2
TGTGCCAGCAGTGAAGAGCGTCAGCGGGGGACCGGGGAGCTGTTTTTT
CASSEERQRGTGELFF
>TRBJ2-7|NA|NA|TRBV6-5
TGTGCCAGCAGTTACTCCCTTAGGCAGGGGTCCTACGAGCAGTACTTC
CASSYSLRQGSYEQYF
>TRBJ2-3|NA|NA|TRBV10-3
TGTGCCATCAGTGAGTCGGGTGGGGCCGGAGATACGCAGTATTTT
CAISESGGAGDTQYF
>TRBJ2-3|NA|TRBD2|TRBV11-2
TGTGCCAGCAGCCCCAGCGGGGGGCCTACAGATACGCAGTATTTT
CASSPSGGPTDTQYF
>TRBJ2-1|NA|TRBD1|TRBV27
TGTGCCAGCAGCCGTAGTCTCGGGACAGGGGGCAGGGAGCAGTTCTTC
CASSRSLGTGGREQFF
>TRBJ2-3|NA|TRBD2|TRBV4-3
TGCGCCAGCAGCCGCCGGCATAGCGGGGGGTGGGCAGATACGCAGTATTTT
CASSRRHSGGWADTQYF
>TRBJ1-1|NA|NA|TRBV5-4
TGTGCCAGCAGCTTAGAGGGTTCGGGCACTGAAGCTTTCTTT
CASSLEGSGTEAFF
>TRBJ1-2|NA|NA|TRBV10-2
TGCGCCAGCAGCCCAGACAGCAACTATGGCTACACCTTC
CASSPDSNYGYTF
>TRBJ2-5|NA|NA|TRBV24-1
TGTGCCACCAGTGATTTGAAGCAGGGCCAAGAGACCCAGTACTTC
CATSDLKQGQETQYF
>TRBJ2-1|NA|NA|TRBV5-1
TGCGCCAGCAGCTTGATGGCGGGAAGACCCTACAATGAGCAGTTCTTC
CASSLMAGRPYNEQFF
>TRBJ2-1|NA|TRBD1|TRBV19
TGTGCCAGTAGTCCAGGGACAGGGGCTTACAATGAGCAGTTCTTC
CASSPGTGAYNEQFF
>TRBJ2-2|NA|NA|TRBV5-1
TGCGCCAGCAGGGTAGTCACCGGGGAGCTGTTTTTT
CASRVVTGELFF
>TRBJ1-1|once|TRBD1|TRBV6-5
TGTGCCAGCAGCCGGGACAGGGTAGCGAACACTGAAGCTTTCTTT
CASSRDRVANTEAFF
>TRBJ1-2|NA|TRBD1|TRBV19
TGTGCCAGTAACAAGGACAGGGACCCCTATGGCTACACCTTC
CASNKDRDPYGYTF
>TRBJ1-1|NA|TRBD1|TRBV10-3
TGTGCCATCACTGGGACAGGGAACACTGAAGCTTTCTTT
CAITGTGNTEAFF
>TRBJ1-4|NA|NA|TRBV9
TGTGCCAGCAGCGTAGGAGGGTTTAATGAAAAACTGTTTTTT
CASSVGGFNEKLFF
>TRBJ1-1|NA|NA|TRBV5-1
TGCGCCAGCAGCTTGAGGCAGGGCATGAACACTGAAGCTTTCTTT
CASSLRQGMNTEAFF
>TRBJ1-1|NA|NA|TRBV5-6
TGTGCCAGCAGCTTGGCTGGAGGTGAAGCTTTCTTT
CASSLAGGEAFF
>TRBJ2-3|NA|TRBD2|TRBV19
TGTGCCAGTAGTACAAGACTAGCGTTTGGCACAGATACGCAGTATTTT
CASSTRLAFGTDTQYF
>TRBJ2-3|NA|TRBD1|TRBV18
TGTGCCAGCTCATTCGAATCCGTACGGACAGGGGGTAGGGATACGCAGTATTTT
CASSFESVRTGGRDTQYF
>TRBJ1-1|once|NA|TRBV28
TGTGCCAGCAGTTTATTTGCTATGAACACTGAAGCTTTCTTT
CASSLFAMNTEAFF
>TRBJ1-4|NA|TRBD1|TRBV7-2
TGTGCCAGCAGCTTAAGGACAGGAGGGAATGAAAAACTGTTTTTT
CASSLRTGGNEKLFF
>TRBJ2-6|NA|NA|TRBV5-1
TGCGCCAGCAGCTTGGCGGCAGGGGTTTGGGATTCTGGGGCCAACGTCCTGACTTTC
CASSLAAGVWDSGANVLTF
>TRBJ1-5|once|TRBD1|TRBV6-5
TGTGCCAGCAGATGGACAGGGGTTCAGCCCCAGCATTTT
CASRWTGVQPQHF
>TRBJ1-4|NA|NA|TRBV3-1/TRBV3-2
TGTGCCAGCAGCCTATCAGGGGCAACTAATGAAAAACTGTTTTTT
CASSLSGATNEKLFF
>TRBJ2-1|NA|TRBD1|TRBV12-3/TRBV12-4
TGTGCCAGCAGAGGACAGGGATTGGAGGAGCAGTTCTTC
CASRGQGLEEQFF
>TRBJ2-3|NA|NA|TRBV5-6
TGTGCCAGCAGCACCGCTGGACTCCAATCCCTCACAGATACGCAGTATTTT
CASSTAGLQSLTDTQYF
>TRBJ1-4|once|NA|TRBV7-2
TGTGCCAGCAGCGCGGGACGGGGGGAGAATGAAAAACTGTTTTTT
CASSAGRGENEKLFF
>TRBJ2-3|NA|TRBD2|TRBV6-4
TGTGCCAGCAGTGACTCTTCCGGACTAGCGGACAGCACAGATACGCAGTATTTT
CASSDSSGLADSTDTQYF
>TRBJ2-1|NA|NA|TRBV10-1
TGCGCCAGCAGTGATGTTATTAGCGGACCGACGTACAATGAGCAGTTCTTC
CASSDVISGPTYNEQFF
>TRBJ1-1|NA|TRBD1|TRBV28
TGTGCCAGCAGTACCCCCGGGGACAGTACTCAAGCTTTCTTT
CASSTPGDSTQAFF
>TRBJ2-2|NA|NA|TRBV27
TGTGCCAGCCGCCTAGGGGAGCTGTTTTTT
CASRLGELFF
>TRBJ2-3|NA|NA|TRBV5-4
TGTGCCAGCAGCTCCGAGCTGCTGACACAAGGCACAGATACGCAGTATTTT
CASSSELLTQGTDTQYF
>TRBJ1-4|NA|NA|TRBV11-2
TGTGCCAGCAGCTTAGCTAGGGGATCTAATGAAAAACTGTTTTTT
CASSLARGSNEKLFF
>TRBJ2-7|NA|NA|TRBV6-6
TGTGCCAGCAGTTACTCCGGGACTGGAACCTACGAGCAGTACTTC
CASSYSGTGTYEQYF
>TRBJ1-3|once|TRBD1|TRBV28
TGTGCCAGCAGTTCTACCGGGACAGGGAACGGAAACACCATATATTTT
CASSSTGTGNGNTIYF
>TRBJ1-5|NA|TRBD1|TRBV28
TGTGCCAGCAGTTCAAGGACAGGGGGTTACAATCAGCCCCAGCATTTT
CASSSRTGGYNQPQHF
>TRBJ1-5|few|TRBD1|TRBV5-5
TGTGCCAGCAGCAGCAGGACAGGGGGCAATCAGCCCCAGCATTTT
CASSSRTGGNQPQHF
>TRBJ1-5|NA|TRBD1|TRBV3-1/TRBV3-2
TGTGCCAGCAGCCTACTGGGACAGGGGGCCGGTCAGCCCCAGCATTTT
CASSLLGQGAGQPQHF
>TRBJ2-3|NA|NA|TRBV14
TGTGCCAGCAGCCAATATCAGACAGATACGCAGTATTTT
CASSQYQTDTQYF
>TRBJ2-7|NA|TRBD1|TRBV4-1
TGCGCCAGCAGCCAAGGCCAAACAGGGGGCGCAGGGTACGAGCAGTACTTC
CASSQGQTGGAGYEQYF
>TRBJ2-5|once|NA|TRBV18
TGTGCCAGCTCACCTTTTCGGGTCCCAGAGACCCAGTACTTC
CASSPFRVPETQYF
>TRBJ2-1|NA|TRBD2|TRBV12-3/TRBV12-4
TGTGCCAGCAGTTTTTCCGGGACTAGCCTTGAGTTCTTC
CASSFSGTSLEFF
>TRBJ2-2|NA|TRBD2|TRBV9
TGTGCCAGCAGCGCCTTAGGGGGGACTAGCTCCGGGGAGCTGTTTTTT
CASSALGGTSSGELFF
>TRBJ2-5|NA|NA|TRBV2
TGTGCCAGCAGTGATGGAGGGTCCTACCAAGAGACCCAGTACTTC
CASSDGGSYQETQYF
>TRBJ2-3|NA|TRBD2|TRBV10-2
TGCGCCAGCAGGGAGGGTAGCGGGACGACAGATACGCAGTATTTT
CASREGSGTTDTQYF
>TRBJ1-2|NA|NA|TRBV29-1
TGCAGCGTTGAATCCAGGCGCGCTAACTATGGCTACACCTTC
CSVESRRANYGYTF
>TRBJ2-1|once|TRBD2|TRBV18
TGTGCCAGCTCACCAAAAGGACAGGGTGGACTAGCGGGAAAGCGGGAGCAGTTCTTC
CASSPKGQGGLAGKREQFF
>TRBJ2-7|once|TRBD2|TRBV7-9
TGTGCCAGCAGCTTAATTGTCGCGGGAGAGAAGTACTTC
CASSLIVAGEKYF
>TRBJ2-5|NA|TRBD2|TRBV30
TGTGCCTGGAGTGTCCTAGCGGGACAAGAGACCCAGTACTTC
CAWSVLAGQETQYF
>TRBJ2-2|NA|TRBD2|TRBV30
TGTGCCTGGTCACCGAGCGGGAGGTCAGGCACCGGGGAGCTGTTTTTT
CAWSPSGRSGTGELFF
>TRBJ1-5|NA|NA|TRBV6-2/TRBV6-3
TGTGCCAGCAGTTGGACAGCTAGCAATCAGCCCCAGCATTTT
CASSWTASNQPQHF